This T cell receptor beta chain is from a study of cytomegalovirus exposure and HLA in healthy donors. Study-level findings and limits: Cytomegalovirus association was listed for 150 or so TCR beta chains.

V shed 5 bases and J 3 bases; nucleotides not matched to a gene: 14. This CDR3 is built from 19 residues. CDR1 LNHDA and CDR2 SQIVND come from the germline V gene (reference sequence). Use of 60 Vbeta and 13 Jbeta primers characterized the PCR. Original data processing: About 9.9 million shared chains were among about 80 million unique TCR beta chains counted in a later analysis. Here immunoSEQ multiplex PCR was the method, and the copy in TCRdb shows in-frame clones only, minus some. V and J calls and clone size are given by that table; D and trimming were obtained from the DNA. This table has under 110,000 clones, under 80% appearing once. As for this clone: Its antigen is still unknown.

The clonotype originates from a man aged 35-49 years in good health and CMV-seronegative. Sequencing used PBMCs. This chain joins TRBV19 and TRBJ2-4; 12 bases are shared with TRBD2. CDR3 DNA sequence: TGTGCCAGTAGTGCCGGGACTAGCGGGTTCAAGGACGTCAAAAACATTCAGTACTTC. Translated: CASSAGTSGFKDVKNIQYF.